The rows below give T cell receptor beta chains drawn from one sample of a study of blood T cell repertoires in COVID-19. Assay: immunoSEQ multiplex PCR; the TCRdb copy retains only in-frame clones and omits some. The profile shows about 370,000 clones, 85% to 90% of them singletons. Input material: PBMCs or T cells enriched from blood (not recorded which). The receptors stem from a man in his late teens or twenties who had recovered from COVID-19. Each CDR3 is given with its conserved first and last residue. The D gene is left open where the match is weak. Part of the rows lack a size; the others show once, few, many or a class for expanded clones.

d_gene: TRBD2
abundance: few
j_gene: TRBJ2-1
v_gene: TRBV11-3
CDR3aa: CASSFGTSGNEQFF
CDR3nt: TGTGCCAGCAGCTTCGGGACTAGCGGGAATGAGCAGTTCTTC

d_gene: TRBD1
abundance: .
j_gene: TRBJ1-2
v_gene: TRBV4-3
CDR3aa: CASRRRTGGDYGYTF
CDR3nt: TGCGCCAGCAGGCGCAGGACAGGGGGCGACTATGGCTACACCTTC

d_gene: .
abundance: .
j_gene: TRBJ1-3
v_gene: TRBV6-5
CDR3aa: CASSSYSGNTIYF
CDR3nt: TGTGCCAGCAGTTCCTACTCTGGAAACACCATATATTTT

d_gene: .
abundance: .
j_gene: TRBJ1-2
v_gene: TRBV12-2
CDR3aa: CASRFIYSIEVPYGYTF
CDR3nt: TGTGCAAGTCGCTTTATCTATTCGATAGAGGTGCCGTATGGCTACACCTTC

d_gene: .
abundance: .
j_gene: TRBJ1-5
v_gene: TRBV19
CDR3aa: CASRETGNSNQPQHF
CDR3nt: TGTGCCAGTAGGGAAACAGGGAATAGCAATCAGCCCCAGCATTTT

d_gene: TRBD1
abundance: .
j_gene: TRBJ2-3
v_gene: TRBV28
CDR3aa: CASYPGQGTDTQYF
CDR3nt: TGTGCCTCCTACCCGGGACAGGGGACAGATACGCAGTATTTT

d_gene: TRBD2
abundance: .
j_gene: TRBJ2-3
v_gene: TRBV7-3
CDR3aa: CASSASGTSGGIDTQYF
CDR3nt: TGTGCCAGCAGCGCATCCGGGACTAGCGGGGGCATAGATACGCAGTATTTT

d_gene: .
abundance: few
j_gene: TRBJ1-2
v_gene: TRBV5-6
CDR3aa: CASSLATGWDGYTF
CDR3nt: TGTGCCAGCAGCTTGGCAACAGGGTGGGATGGCTACACCTTC

d_gene: TRBD1
abundance: .
j_gene: TRBJ2-7
v_gene: TRBV2
CDR3aa: CASSARTGGMNEQYF
CDR3nt: TGTGCCAGCAGCGCACGGACAGGGGGAATGAACGAGCAGTACTTC

d_gene: TRBD2
abundance: .
j_gene: TRBJ2-1
v_gene: TRBV6-5
CDR3aa: CASSYTSSGRIEQFF
CDR3nt: TGTGCCAGCAGTTACACGTCTAGCGGGAGGATTGAGCAGTTCTTC

d_gene: TRBD2
abundance: .
j_gene: TRBJ2-7
v_gene: TRBV5-4
CDR3aa: CASSYYGLAIYEQYF
CDR3nt: TGTGCCAGCAGCTACTATGGACTAGCGATCTACGAGCAGTACTTC

d_gene: .
abundance: once
j_gene: TRBJ2-7
v_gene: TRBV7-9
CDR3aa: CASSLSYEQYF
CDR3nt: TGTGCCAGCAGCCTCTCCTACGAGCAGTACTTC

d_gene: TRBD2
abundance: .
j_gene: TRBJ2-3
v_gene: TRBV9
CDR3aa: CASSPKEWLAGPTDTQYF
CDR3nt: TGTGCCAGCAGCCCCAAAGAGTGGCTAGCGGGACCCACAGATACGCAGTATTTT

d_gene: TRBD1
abundance: .
j_gene: TRBJ2-2
v_gene: TRBV4-2
CDR3aa: CASSQEGQGIGELFF
CDR3nt: TGTGCCAGCAGCCAAGAGGGACAGGGAATCGGGGAGCTGTTTTTT